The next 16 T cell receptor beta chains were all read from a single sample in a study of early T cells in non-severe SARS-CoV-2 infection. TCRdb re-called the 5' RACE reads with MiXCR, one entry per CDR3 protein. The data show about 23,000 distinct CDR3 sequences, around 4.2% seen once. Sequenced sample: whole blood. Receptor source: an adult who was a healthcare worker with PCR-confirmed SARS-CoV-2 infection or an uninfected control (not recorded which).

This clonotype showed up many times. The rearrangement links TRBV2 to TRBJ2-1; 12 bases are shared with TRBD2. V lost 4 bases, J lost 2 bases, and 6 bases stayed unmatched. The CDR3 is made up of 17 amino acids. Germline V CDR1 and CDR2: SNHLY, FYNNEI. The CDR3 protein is CASSATSGGSPYNEQFF. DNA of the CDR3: TGTGCCAGCAGTGCAACTAGCGGGGGGTCGCCCTACAATGAGCAGTTCTTC.

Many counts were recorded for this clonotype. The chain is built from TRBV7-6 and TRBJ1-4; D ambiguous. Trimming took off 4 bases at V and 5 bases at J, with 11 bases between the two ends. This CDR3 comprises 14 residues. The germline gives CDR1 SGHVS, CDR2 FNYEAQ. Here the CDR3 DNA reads TGTGCCAGCAGCTCAATCACCGGGAATGAAAAACTGTTTTTT. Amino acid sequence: CASSSITGNEKLFF.

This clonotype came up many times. CDR3 bases: TGTGCCAGCAGCCCGGGACTAGCGGGGGCCTACGAGCAGTACTTC. Translation gives CASSPGLAGAYEQYF. V and J are TRBV14 and TRBJ2-7; 14 bases are a match to TRBD2. The CDR3 length is 15 residues. V lost 4 bases to trimming and J lost 2 bases; unmatched junction nucleotides: 1. The germline CDR1 and CDR2 sequences are SGHDN and FVKESK.

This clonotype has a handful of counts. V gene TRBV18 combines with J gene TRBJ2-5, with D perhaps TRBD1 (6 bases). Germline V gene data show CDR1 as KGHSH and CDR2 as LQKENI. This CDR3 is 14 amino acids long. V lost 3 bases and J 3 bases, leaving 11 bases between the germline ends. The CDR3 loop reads CASSPRAGEETQYF. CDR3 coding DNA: TGTGCCAGCTCACCTAGGGCAGGGGAAGAGACCCAGTACTTC.

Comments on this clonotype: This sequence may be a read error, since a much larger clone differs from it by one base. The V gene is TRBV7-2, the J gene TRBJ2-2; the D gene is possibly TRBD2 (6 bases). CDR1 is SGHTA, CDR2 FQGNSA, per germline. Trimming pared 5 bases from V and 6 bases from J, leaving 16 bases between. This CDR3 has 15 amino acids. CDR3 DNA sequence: TGTGCCAGCAGCGCGGCAAGGGGAGGATCCGGGGAGCTGTTTTTT. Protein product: CASSAARGGSGELFF.

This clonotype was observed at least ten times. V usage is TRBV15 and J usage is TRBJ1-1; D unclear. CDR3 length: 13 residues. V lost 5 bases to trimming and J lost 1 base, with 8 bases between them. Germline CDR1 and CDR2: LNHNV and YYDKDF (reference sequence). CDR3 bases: TGTGCCACCAGCCTATACCAGAACACTGAAGCTTTCTTT. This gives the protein CATSLYQNTEAFF. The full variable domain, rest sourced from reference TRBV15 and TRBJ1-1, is DAMVIQNPRYQVTQFGKPVTLSCSQTLNHNVMYWYQQKSSQAPKLLFHYYDKDFNNEADTPDNFQSRRPNTSFCFLDIRSPGLGDTAMYLCATSLYQNTEAFFGQGTRLTVV.

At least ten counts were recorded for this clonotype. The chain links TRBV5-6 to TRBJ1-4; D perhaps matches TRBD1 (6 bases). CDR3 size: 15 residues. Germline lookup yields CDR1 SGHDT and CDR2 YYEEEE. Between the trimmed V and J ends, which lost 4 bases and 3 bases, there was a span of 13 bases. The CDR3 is CASSRSGQPNEKLFF. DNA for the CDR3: TGTGCCAGCAGCCGCTCTGGACAGCCTAATGAAAAACTGTTTTTT.

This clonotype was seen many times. The CDR3 bases are TGTGCCAGCAGTTACTGGTTAGAGGGGCCGCCCCAGCATTTT. Protein: CASSYWLEGPPQHF. The chain links TRBV6-2 or TRBV6-3 to TRBJ1-5; TRBD1 might be the D (5 bases). The CDR3 is 14 amino acids. The germline gives CDR1 MNHEY, CDR2 SVGEGT. V lost 1 base, J lost 9 bases, and 13 bases lay in between.

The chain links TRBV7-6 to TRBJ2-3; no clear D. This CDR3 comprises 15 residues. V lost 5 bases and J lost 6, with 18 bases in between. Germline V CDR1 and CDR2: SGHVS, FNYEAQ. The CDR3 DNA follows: TGTGCCAGCAGCCCCATGGAGCAGGACGAGGATACGCAGTATTTT. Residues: CASSPMEQDEDTQYF.

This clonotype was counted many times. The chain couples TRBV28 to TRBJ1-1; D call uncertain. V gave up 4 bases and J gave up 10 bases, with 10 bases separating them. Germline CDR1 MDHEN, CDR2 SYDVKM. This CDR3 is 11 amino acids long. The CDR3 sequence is CASSSPIGAFF. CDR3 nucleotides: TGTGCCAGCAGTTCGCCGATCGGAGCTTTCTTT.

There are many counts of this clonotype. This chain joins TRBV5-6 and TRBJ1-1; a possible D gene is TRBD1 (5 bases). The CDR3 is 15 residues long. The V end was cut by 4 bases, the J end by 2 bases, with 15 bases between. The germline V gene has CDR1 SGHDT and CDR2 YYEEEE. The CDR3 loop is CASSETGRINTEAFF. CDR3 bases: TGTGCCAGCAGCGAAACGGGACGGATTAACACTGAAGCTTTCTTT.

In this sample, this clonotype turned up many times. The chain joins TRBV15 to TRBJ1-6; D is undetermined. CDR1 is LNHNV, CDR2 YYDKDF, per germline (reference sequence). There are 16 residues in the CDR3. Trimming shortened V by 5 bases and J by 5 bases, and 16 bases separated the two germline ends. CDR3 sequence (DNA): TGTGCCACCAGCTACGGAGTGGCGCTGGATAATTCACCCCTCCACTTT. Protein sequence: CATSYGVALDNSPLHF.

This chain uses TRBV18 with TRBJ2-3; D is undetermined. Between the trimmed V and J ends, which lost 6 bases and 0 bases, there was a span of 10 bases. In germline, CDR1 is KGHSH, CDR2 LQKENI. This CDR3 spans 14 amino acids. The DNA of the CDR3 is TGTGCCAGCTCCCCCGCAGACAGCACAGATACGCAGTATTTT. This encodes CASSPADSTDTQYF.

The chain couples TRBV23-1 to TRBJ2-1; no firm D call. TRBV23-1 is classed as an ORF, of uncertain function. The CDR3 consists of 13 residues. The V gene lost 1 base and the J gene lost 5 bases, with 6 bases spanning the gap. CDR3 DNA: TGCGCCAGCAGTCAATTTTCACACAATGAGCAGTTCTTC. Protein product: CASSQFSHNEQFF.

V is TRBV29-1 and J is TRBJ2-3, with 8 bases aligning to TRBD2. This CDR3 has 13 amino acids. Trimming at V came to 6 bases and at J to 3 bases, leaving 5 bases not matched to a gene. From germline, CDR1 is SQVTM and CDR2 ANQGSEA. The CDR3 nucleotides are TGCAGCGTGCCGGGACTAGGGACAGATACGCAGTATTTT. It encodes CSVPGLGTDTQYF.

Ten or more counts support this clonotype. The CDR3 loop is CASSRLAGGDEQFF. The CDR3 DNA reads TGTGCCAGCTCGAGACTAGCGGGGGGCGATGAGCAGTTCTTC. J is TRBJ2-1 and V is TRBV18; 13 bases fit TRBD2. V gave up 6 bases and J gave up 8 bases; unmatched junction bases: 4. The germline V gene has CDR1 KGHSH and CDR2 LQKENI. The CDR3 sequence is 14 residues long.